This entry lists 29 T cell receptor beta chains sequenced from one sample in a study of blood T cell repertoires in COVID-19. The method was immunoSEQ multiplex PCR; TCRdb's version includes in-frame clones alone and lacks a portion of them. This sample yields roughly 340,000 clones, of which around 89% are seen a single time; 0.9% to 1.1% belongs to the top ten. Sequenced material: PBMCs or T cells enriched from blood (not recorded which). The source is a man aged 18 to 29 who had recovered from COVID-19.

This chain uses TRBV7-2 with TRBJ1-2; D unresolved. V lost 5 bases and J 8 bases, leaving 18 bases between the germline ends. CDR1 and CDR2 from the germline V gene are SGHTA and FQGNSA. The CDR3 is 14 residues long. The chain's CDR3 is CASSPDLGSTGYTF. In DNA form, the CDR3 reads TGTGCCAGCAGCCCCGACCTGGGCAGCACGGGCTACACCTTC. Looking up the rest from reference TRBV7-2 and TRBJ1-2 gives the full variable domain: GAGVSQSPSNKVTEKGKDVELRCDPISGHTALYWYRQSLGQGLEFLIYFQGNSAPDKSGLPSDRFSAERTGGSVSTLTIQRTQQEDSAVYLCASSPDLGSTGYTFGSGTRLTVV.

V is TRBV27 and J is TRBJ1-2; D possibly corresponds to TRBD1 (6 bases). Per the germline V gene, CDR1 is MNHEY and CDR2 is SMNVEV (reference sequence). CDR3 length: 13 amino acids. V was trimmed by 8 bases and J by 10 bases, leaving 20 bases between them. CDR3 amino acids: CASSEQGHRPYTF. CDR3 nucleotide sequence: TGTGCCAGCTCCGAACAGGGCCATAGGCCCTACACCTTC.

This clone was found a few times. The V and J genes are TRBV6-1 and TRBJ2-3, with D tentatively TRBD2 (7 bases). Between the trimmed V and J ends, which lost 1 base and 2 bases, there was a span of 13 bases. The CDR3 has 16 amino acids. Germline CDR1 is MNHNS and CDR2 is SASEGT. The CDR3 sequence: CASSEGAGAFTDTQYF. CDR3 bases: TGTGCCAGCAGTGAAGGGGCGGGGGCCTTCACAGATACGCAGTATTTT.

For this clone: Other DNA sequences from this sample encode an identical CDR3 as well. The chain links TRBV5-1 to TRBJ2-7; 9 bases are a match to TRBD1. The germline CDR1 and CDR2 sequences are SGHRS and YFSETQ. The CDR3 consists of 14 residues. The V gene end was trimmed by 0 bases and the J gene end by 5 bases; junction bases not matched to a gene: 3. The CDR3 DNA reads TGCGCCAGCAGCTTGGGACAGGGGGTTCACGAGCAGTACTTC. This encodes CASSLGQGVHEQYF.

The chain joins TRBV4-1 to TRBJ2-3, with D possibly being TRBD1 (6 bases). The CDR3 runs to 18 residues. The V end was cut by 0 bases, the J end by 2 bases, with 18 bases between. Germline V lookup: CDR1 MGHRA, CDR2 YSYEKL. The CDR3 loop reads CASSQDGSGGPSTDTQYF. CDR3 bases: TGCGCCAGCAGCCAAGATGGTAGTGGGGGCCCCTCCACAGATACGCAGTATTTT.

The genes are TRBV5-1 and TRBJ2-6; possible D gene TRBD1, 5 bases. With 4 bases removed from V and 0 bases from J, the gap between germline ends came to 11 bases. The length of the CDR3 is 16 residues. CDR1 and CDR2 from the germline V gene are SGHRS and YFSETQ. CDR3 bases: TGCGCCAGCAGCCCTCCACAGGTCTCTGGGGCCAACGTCCTGACTTTC. Its translation: CASSPPQVSGANVLTF. The whole variable domain, remainder taken from reference TRBV5-1 and TRBJ2-6, is KAGVTQTPRYLIKTRGQQVTLSCSPISGHRSVSWYQQTPGQGLQFLFEYFSETQRNKGNFPGRFSGRQFSNSRSEMNVSTLELGDSALYLCASSPPQVSGANVLTFGAGSRLTVL.

V is TRBV5-1 and J is TRBJ1-1; 11 nucleotides match TRBD1. CDR1 is SGHRS and CDR2 is YFSETQ in the germline V gene. CDR3 length: 15 amino acids. Trimming removed 4 bases from V and 5 bases from J; junction bases left unmatched: 7. The CDR3 sequence is CASSPRTGGPTEAFF. CDR3 DNA: TGCGCCAGCAGCCCCCGGACAGGGGGCCCAACTGAAGCTTTCTTT.

The CDR3 DNA sequence: TGTGCCAGCAGCTATCTAACCGGGACAGATAACTACGAGCAGTACTTC. Its translation: CASSYLTGTDNYEQYF. This chain uses TRBV5-4 with TRBJ2-7, with 7 bases that match TRBD1. In germline, CDR1 is SGHNT, CDR2 YYREEE (reference sequence). The CDR3 spans 16 residues. Germline trimming cut 3 bases from V and 3 bases from J; bases unmatched to any gene: 12.

The rearrangement joins TRBV18 to TRBJ2-5; tentative D call: TRBD2 (5 bases). Trimming took off 2 bases at V and 4 bases at J, with 14 bases between the two ends. Germline values: CDR1 KGHSH, CDR2 LQKENI. The CDR3 length is 15 residues. CDR3 sequence reads: CASSPTGMRVETQYF. In DNA, the CDR3 is TGTGCCAGCTCACCAACGGGCATGCGGGTAGAGACCCAGTACTTC.

The chain combines TRBV11-2 with TRBJ1-5, with D unresolved. Germline CDR1 is SGHAT and CDR2 is FQNNGV. Trimming took 0 bases from V and 0 from J, leaving 6 bases between them. The CDR3 has 15 amino acids. CDR3 region: CASSLDTNSNQPQHF. The CDR3 DNA follows: TGTGCCAGCAGCTTAGACACAAATAGCAATCAGCCCCAGCATTTT. The variable domain in full, with the rest retrieved from reference TRBV11-2 and TRBJ1-5, is EAGVAQSPRYKIIEKRQSVAFWCNPISGHATLYWYQQILGQGPKLLIQFQNNGVVDDSQLPKDRFSAERLKGVDSTLKIQPAKLEDSAVYLCASSLDTNSNQPQHFGDGTRLSIL.

The V gene is TRBV7-3, the J gene TRBJ2-7; D is perhaps TRBD1 (6 bases). In germline, CDR1 is SGHTA, CDR2 FQGTGA. This CDR3 comprises 13 residues. Trimming cost V 3 bases and J 3 bases, with 9 bases left between them. CDR3 sequence reads: CASSFQQGYEQYF. The CDR3 coding sequence is TGTGCCAGCAGCTTTCAACAGGGCTACGAGCAGTACTTC.

The chain is built from TRBV19 and TRBJ1-2; D may be TRBD1 (6 bases). The CDR3 consists of 13 residues. V was cut by 9 bases and J by 0 bases, with 11 bases left in between. Per the germline V gene, CDR1 is LNHDA and CDR2 is SQIVND (reference sequence). The DNA for the CDR3 is TGTGCCAGGACAGGCCATACTAACTATGGCTACACCTTC. Its protein product is CARTGHTNYGYTF.

The DNA for the CDR3 is TGCGCCAGCAGTGGACAGGGGGCAGAGGAAAAACTGTTTTTT. Its protein product is CASSGQGAEEKLFF. The chain joins TRBV10-2 to TRBJ1-4; 10 bases line up with TRBD1. This CDR3 is built from 14 residues. Trimming took 4 bases from V and 8 from J; bases not matched to a gene: 4. Per the germline V gene, CDR1 is WSHSY and CDR2 is SAAADI.

CDR3 DNA: TGTGCCAGTAGTATCCAACAGGGAAGGAGCAATCAGCCCCAGCATTTT. Amino acids: CASSIQQGRSNQPQHF. V usage is TRBV19 and J usage is TRBJ1-5; D is perhaps TRBD1 (6 bases). The CDR3 consists of 16 residues. Germline CDR1 is LNHDA and CDR2 is SQIVND (reference sequence). V was clipped by 3 bases and J by 1 base, with 13 bases between them.

The J gene is TRBJ1-1, the V gene TRBV18; D not resolved. Germline-derived CDR1 and CDR2 are KGHSH and LQKENI. Trimming stripped 1 base from V and 1 base from J, with 7 bases between. The CDR3 contains 14 residues. The CDR3 region has the DNA TGTGCCAGCTCACCACAGAGTGCGAACACTGAAGCTTTCTTT. Translation gives CASSPQSANTEAFF.

The sample holds a few counts of this clone. In nucleotides, the CDR3 is TGCGCCAGCAGCGCCGGACCAGGGAATGGTTACAATGAGCAGTTCTTC. Residues: CASSAGPGNGYNEQFF. The V call is TRBV5-1, the J call TRBJ2-1; TRBD1 might be the D (5 bases). The CDR3 is made up of 16 amino acids. Germline V gives CDR1 SGHRS, CDR2 YFSETQ. The V gene lost 4 bases and the J gene lost 4 bases, with 18 bases spanning the gap.

The chain couples TRBV29-1 to TRBJ1-1; TRBD1 is a possible D gene (5 bases). Germline loops: CDR1 SQVTM, CDR2 ANQGSEA. V dropped 2 bases and J dropped 4 bases, with 11 bases sitting between them. The CDR3 runs to 13 residues. The CDR3 protein is CSVEWAGLTEAFF. The DNA for the CDR3 is TGCAGCGTTGAATGGGCAGGGCTCACTGAAGCTTTCTTT.

The J gene is TRBJ1-2, the V gene TRBV7-9; 7 nucleotides align to TRBD1. Germline CDR1 is SEHNR and CDR2 is FQNEAQ (reference sequence). The CDR3 contains 15 residues. The junction had 9 bases not matched to a gene; V was cut back by 4 bases and J by 4 bases. The DNA for the CDR3 is TGTGCCAGCAGCTCAACACAGGGGTTCGGCTATGGCTACACCTTC. Its translation: CASSSTQGFGYGYTF.

The chain employs TRBV27 and TRBJ2-1; TRBD2 is a possible D gene (10 bases). This CDR3 comprises 18 residues. Trimming removed 2 bases from V and 9 bases from J, with 26 bases in between. Germline loops: CDR1 MNHEY, CDR2 SMNVEV (reference sequence). The CDR3 bases are TGTGCCAGCAGTTTAACAGGGGGCGGGAGCGGGAGGGCACTTGAGCAGTTCTTC. Its protein is CASSLTGGGSGRALEQFF.

J is TRBJ2-5 and V is TRBV13; possibly TRBD2 for D (5 bases). V lost 5 bases and J lost 5, with 15 bases in between. CDR1 is PRHDT and CDR2 is FYEKMQ in the germline V gene (reference sequence). The CDR3 totals 14 residues. CDR3 sequence: CASSLSGWFETQYF. Written as DNA, the CDR3 is TGTGCCAGCAGCCTCAGCGGTTGGTTTGAGACCCAGTACTTC. Together with reference TRBV13 and TRBJ2-5, the CDR3 gives the full variable domain: AAGVIQSPRHLIKEKRETATLKCYPIPRHDTVYWYQQGPGQDPQFLISFYEKMQSDKGSIPDRFSAQQFSDYHSELNMSSLELGDSALYFCASSLSGWFETQYFGPGTRLLVL.

This chain links TRBV30 with TRBJ2-5, with a weak D call TRBD1 (6 bases). This CDR3 spans 13 amino acids. V was cut by 1 base and J by 1 base, with 7 bases left in between. CDR1 and CDR2 from the germline V gene are GTSNPN and SVGIG (reference sequence). CDR3 DNA sequence: TGTGCCTGGAGTGGGGGGCTCCAAGAGACCCAGTACTTC. It translates to CAWSGGLQETQYF. The variable domain in full, completed from reference TRBV30 and TRBJ2-5, reads SQTIHQWPATLVQPVGSPLSLECTVEGTSNPNLYWYRQAAGRGLQLLFYSVGIGQISSEVPQNLSASRPQDRQFILSSKKLLLSDSGFYLCAWSGGLQETQYFGPGTRLLVL.

The V and J genes are TRBV12-3 or TRBV12-4 and TRBJ2-1, with 8 bases fitting TRBD2. The CDR3 extends over 13 amino acids. J lost 10 bases, V lost 5 bases, and 7 bases had no gene match. This chain's CDR3 is CASSIPLAVEQFF. The CDR3 coding sequence is TGTGCCAGCAGTATCCCACTAGCGGTAGAGCAGTTCTTC.

The rearrangement joins TRBV7-9 to TRBJ1-1; D may be TRBD1 (6 bases). V dropped 5 bases and J dropped 1 base, with 8 bases sitting between them. The germline CDR1 and CDR2 sequences are SEHNR and FQNEAQ (reference sequence). The length of the CDR3 is 13 residues. CDR3 DNA sequence: TGTGCCAGCAGCAAGGGACAGAACACTGAAGCTTTCTTT. Its translation is CASSKGQNTEAFF. Using reference TRBV7-9 and TRBJ1-1 for the parts outside the CDR3, the full variable domain is DTGVSQNPRHKITKRGQNVTFRCDPISEHNRLYWYRQTLGQGPEFLTYFQNEAQLEKSRLLSDRFSAERPKGSFSTLEIQRTEQGDSAMYLCASSKGQNTEAFFGQGTRLTVV.

This clone was seen a few times. V is TRBV6-5 and J is TRBJ1-3, with D uncertain. From germline, CDR1 is MNHEY and CDR2 SVGAGI. This CDR3 region has 14 residues. V gave up 2 bases and J gave up 4 bases, with 9 bases separating them. CDR3: CASSYQQLGNTIYF. As DNA, the CDR3 is TGTGCCAGCAGTTACCAACAACTAGGAAACACCATATATTTT.

This sequence joins TRBV15 and TRBJ2-3; 10 bases line up with TRBD1. The ends lost 1 base at V and 6 bases at J; junction bases unmatched: 7. Germline V gene sequence: CDR1 LNHNV, CDR2 YYDKDF (reference sequence). The length of the CDR3 is 16 residues. The CDR3, as DNA: TGTGCCACCAGCAGAGTACGGGGACAGGGGATGGATACGCAGTATTTT. The encoded protein is CATSRVRGQGMDTQYF.

This chain uses TRBV5-6 with TRBJ2-1; 10 nucleotides line up with TRBD2. The trim removed 4 bases at V and 0 bases at J, leaving 4 bases unmatched. The CDR3 is 16 residues long. Germline CDR1 is SGHDT and CDR2 is YYEEEE. DNA of the CDR3: TGTGCCAGCAGCCTCATAGCGGGGGGCTCCTACAATGAGCAGTTCTTC. Its protein is CASSLIAGGSYNEQFF.

The genes are TRBV2 and TRBJ1-6; 9 nucleotides agree with TRBD1. Germline CDR1 is SNHLY and CDR2 is FYNNEI. V dropped 5 bases and J dropped 9; count of bases not matched to a gene: 11. The length of the CDR3 is 16 residues. The CDR3 nucleotides read TGTGCCAGCAGTCTCGACAGGGGGAGGCCCCTTTCACCCCTCCACTTT. It codes for CASSLDRGRPLSPLHF.

The count of this clone is one. This chain joins TRBV14 and TRBJ2-3; 8 bases are a match to TRBD1. The CDR3 is 18 residues long. Trimming at V came to 4 bases and at J to 4 bases, leaving 16 bases not matched to a gene. CDR1 and CDR2 (germline): SGHDN, FVKESK. The CDR3 nucleotides are TGTGCCAGCAGCCGCGCCGGGACAGGCGCTCGAGGGCCAGATACGCAGTATTTT. Its translation is CASSRAGTGARGPDTQYF.

This rearrangement joins TRBV15 to TRBJ1-1, with a possible D match to TRBD1 (6 bases). V was pared by 6 bases and J by 2 bases, with 13 bases between. CDR1 and CDR2 (germline): LNHNV, YYDKDF (reference sequence). The CDR3 is 14 amino acids. The CDR3: CATSRQAGNTEAFF. As DNA, the CDR3 is TGTGCCACCAGTAGACAGGCCGGAAACACTGAAGCTTTCTTT.